This T cell receptor (beta chain) stems from a study of T-cell reconstitution after alpha-beta-depleted transplantation in children. Study-wide points: Several hundred expanded graft clones reportedly gave rise to the alpha-beta T cells present about two months after transplant.

At least ten counts were recorded for this clonotype. Its target is not known. Germline loops: CDR1 MDHEN, CDR2 SYDVKM. V lost 7 bases, J lost 2 bases, and 14 bases lay in between. The CDR3 runs 14 residues. Construction of the TCRbeta library involved unique molecular identifiers. TCRdb reprocessed the PCR reads with MiXCR, giving one entry per CDR3 protein. The repertoire holds around 94,000 distinct CDR3 sequences, with 7.5% to 9.5% as singletons. The receptor was derived from a boy aged 2 to 10 with acute lymphoblastic leukemia, due to receive a stem cell transplant. The chain has TRBV28 and TRBJ1-1, with D possibly matching TRBD1 (5 bases). The sample consisted of PBMCs, taken before TCRalphabeta/CD19-depleted stem cell transplant. The chain's CDR3 is CASTQAGPNTEAFF. The CDR3 bases are TGTGCCAGCACCCAAGCGGGACCCAACACTGAAGCTTTCTTT.